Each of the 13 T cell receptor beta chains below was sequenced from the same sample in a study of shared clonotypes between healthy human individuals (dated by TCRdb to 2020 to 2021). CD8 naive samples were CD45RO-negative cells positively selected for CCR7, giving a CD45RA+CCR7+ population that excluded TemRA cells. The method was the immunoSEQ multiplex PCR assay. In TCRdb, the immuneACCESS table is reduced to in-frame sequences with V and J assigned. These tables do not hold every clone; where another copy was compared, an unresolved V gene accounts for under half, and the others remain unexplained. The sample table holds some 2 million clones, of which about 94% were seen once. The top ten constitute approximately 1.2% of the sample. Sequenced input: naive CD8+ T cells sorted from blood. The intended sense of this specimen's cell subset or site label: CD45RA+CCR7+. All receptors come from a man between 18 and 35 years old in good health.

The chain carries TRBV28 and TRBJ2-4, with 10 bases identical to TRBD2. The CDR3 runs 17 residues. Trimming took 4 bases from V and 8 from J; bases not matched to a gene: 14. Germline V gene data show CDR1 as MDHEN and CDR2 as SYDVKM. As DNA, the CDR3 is TGTGCCAGCAGTTCATCACCGCCGGCTAGCGGGGGTTACATTCAGTACTTC. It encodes CASSSSPPASGGYIQYF. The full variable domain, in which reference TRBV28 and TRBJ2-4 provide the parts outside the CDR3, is DVKVTQSSRYLVKRTGEKVFLECVQDMDHENMFWYRQDPGLGLRLIYFSYDVKMKEKGDIPEGYSVSREKKERFSLILESASTNQTSMYLCASSSSPPASGGYIQYFGAGTRLSVL.

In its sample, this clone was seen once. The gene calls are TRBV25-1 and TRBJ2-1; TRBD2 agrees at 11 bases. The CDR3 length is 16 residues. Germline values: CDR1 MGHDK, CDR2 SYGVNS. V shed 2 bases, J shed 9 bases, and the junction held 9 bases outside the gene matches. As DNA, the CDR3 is TGTGCCAGCAGTGAAACTGTGCCTAGCGGGGGGAGTGAGCAGTTCTTC. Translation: CASSETVPSGGSEQFF.

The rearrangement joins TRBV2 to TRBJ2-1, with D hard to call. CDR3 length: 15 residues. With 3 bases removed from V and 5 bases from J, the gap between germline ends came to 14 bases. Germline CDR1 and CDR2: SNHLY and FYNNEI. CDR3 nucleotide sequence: TGTGCCAGCAGTGATGGAAGGAAGTGGGACAATGAGCAGTTCTTC. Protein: CASSDGRKWDNEQFF.

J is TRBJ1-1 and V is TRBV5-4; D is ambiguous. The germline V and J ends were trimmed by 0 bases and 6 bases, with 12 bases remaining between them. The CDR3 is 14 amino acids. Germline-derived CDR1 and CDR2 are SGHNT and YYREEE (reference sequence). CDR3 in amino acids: CASSLVGSEAEAFF. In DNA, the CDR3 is TGTGCCAGCAGCTTGGTGGGCAGTGAGGCTGAAGCTTTCTTT.

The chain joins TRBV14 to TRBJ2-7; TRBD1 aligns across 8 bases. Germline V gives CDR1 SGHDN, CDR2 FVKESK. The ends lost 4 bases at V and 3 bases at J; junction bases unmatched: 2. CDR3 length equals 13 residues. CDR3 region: CASSLTGGYEQYF. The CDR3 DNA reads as TGTGCCAGCAGCCTCACAGGGGGCTACGAGCAGTACTTC.

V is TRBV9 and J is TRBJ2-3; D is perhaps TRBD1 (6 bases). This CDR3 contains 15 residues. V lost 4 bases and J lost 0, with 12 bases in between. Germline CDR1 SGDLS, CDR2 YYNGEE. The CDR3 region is CASSLTGFSTDTQYF. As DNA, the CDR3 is TGTGCCAGCAGCTTAACAGGGTTTAGCACAGATACGCAGTATTTT.

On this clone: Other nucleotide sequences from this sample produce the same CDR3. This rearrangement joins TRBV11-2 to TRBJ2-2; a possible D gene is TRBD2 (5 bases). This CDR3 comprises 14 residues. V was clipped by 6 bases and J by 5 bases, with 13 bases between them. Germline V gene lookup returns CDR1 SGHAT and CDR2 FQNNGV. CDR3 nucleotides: TGTGCCAGCAGTCTAGGCCCGGGAACCGGGGAGCTGTTTTTT. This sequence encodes CASSLGPGTGELFF.

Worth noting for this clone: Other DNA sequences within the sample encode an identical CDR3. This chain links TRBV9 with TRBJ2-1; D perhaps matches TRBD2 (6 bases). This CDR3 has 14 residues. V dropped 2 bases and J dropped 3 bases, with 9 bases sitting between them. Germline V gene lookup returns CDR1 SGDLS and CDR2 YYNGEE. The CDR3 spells CASSVSGNYNEQFF. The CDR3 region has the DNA TGTGCCAGCAGCGTTAGCGGAAACTACAATGAGCAGTTCTTC. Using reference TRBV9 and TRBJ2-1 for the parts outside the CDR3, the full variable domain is DSGVTQTPKHLITATGQRVTLRCSPRSGDLSVYWYQQSLDQGLQFLIQYYNGEERAKGNILERFSAQQFPDLHSELNLSSLELGDSALYFCASSVSGNYNEQFFGPGTRLTVL.

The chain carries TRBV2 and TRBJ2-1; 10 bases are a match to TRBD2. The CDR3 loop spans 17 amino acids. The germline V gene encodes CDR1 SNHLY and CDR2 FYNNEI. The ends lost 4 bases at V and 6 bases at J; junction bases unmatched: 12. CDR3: CASSAALAGEGGNEQFF. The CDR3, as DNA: TGTGCCAGCAGTGCCGCGCTAGCGGGAGAGGGTGGCAATGAGCAGTTCTTC.

The CDR3 DNA sequence: TGTGCCAGCACCCGACAGGTTCTTAACTATGGCTACACCTTC. Protein product: CASTRQVLNYGYTF. The V call is TRBV2, the J call TRBJ1-2; tentatively, D is TRBD1 (6 bases). V was clipped by 7 bases and J by 1 base, with 13 bases between them. The CDR3 has 14 amino acids. In germline, CDR1 is SNHLY, CDR2 FYNNEI.

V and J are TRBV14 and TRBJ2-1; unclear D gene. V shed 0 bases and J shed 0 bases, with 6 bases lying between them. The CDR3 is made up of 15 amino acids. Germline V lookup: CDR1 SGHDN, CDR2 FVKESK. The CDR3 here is CASSQDTSSYNEQFF. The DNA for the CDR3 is TGTGCCAGCAGCCAAGATACAAGCTCCTACAATGAGCAGTTCTTC.

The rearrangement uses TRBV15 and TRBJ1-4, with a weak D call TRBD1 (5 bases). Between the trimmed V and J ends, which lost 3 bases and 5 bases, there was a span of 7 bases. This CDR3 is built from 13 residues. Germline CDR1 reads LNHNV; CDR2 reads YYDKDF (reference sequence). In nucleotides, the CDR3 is TGTGCCACCAGCAGCCAGGGAAATGAAAAACTGTTTTTT. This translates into CATSSQGNEKLFF.

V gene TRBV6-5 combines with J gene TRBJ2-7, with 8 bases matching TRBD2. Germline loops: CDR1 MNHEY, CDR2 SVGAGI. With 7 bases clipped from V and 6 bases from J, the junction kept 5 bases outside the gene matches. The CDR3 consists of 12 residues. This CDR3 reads CASMGGGFEQYF. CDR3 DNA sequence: TGTGCCAGCATGGGCGGGGGGTTCGAGCAGTACTTC.